Listed here are 28 T cell receptor beta chains from one sample, sequenced in a study of cytomegalovirus exposure and HLA in healthy donors. Researchers ran the PCR with 60 Vbeta and 13 Jbeta primers. Assay used: immunoSEQ multiplex PCR; TCRdb lists only in-frame clones, some missing. The table shows roughly 160,000 clones, with approximately 80% occurring only once. Sequenced input: PBMCs. The receptors here all came from a woman younger than 45 in good health and CMV-seronegative.

The genes are TRBV7-9 and TRBJ1-3; D gene uncertain. The V end was cut by 1 base, the J end by 0 bases, with 16 bases between. Germline V lookup: CDR1 SEHNR, CDR2 FQNEAQ (reference sequence). The CDR3 is made up of 18 amino acids. The CDR3 loop is CASSLVIGPEASGNTIYF. The DNA of the CDR3 is TGTGCCAGCAGCTTAGTTATCGGGCCGGAGGCCTCTGGAAACACCATATATTTT.

The J gene is TRBJ1-2, the V gene TRBV5-4; D might be TRBD1 (5 bases). With 5 bases removed from V and 5 bases from J, the gap between germline ends came to 16 bases. The CDR3 spans 14 residues. CDR1 and CDR2 (germline): SGHNT, YYREEE (reference sequence). DNA of the CDR3: TGTGCCAGCAGACCGGGCGGGGGAAGGTATGGCTACACCTTC. This translates into CASRPGGGRYGYTF.

This clone has more than one count but fewer than ten. V usage is TRBV9 and J usage is TRBJ1-1; 8 bases agree with TRBD1. J lost 6 bases, V lost 2 bases, and 9 bases had no gene match. This CDR3 is 15 amino acids long. The germline gives CDR1 SGDLS, CDR2 YYNGEE. The CDR3 reads CASSVTPGQVSEAFF. CDR3 in DNA: TGTGCCAGCAGCGTCACGCCGGGACAGGTGTCTGAAGCTTTCTTT.

The chain couples TRBV5-6 to TRBJ2-1; 8 bases are shared with TRBD2. V was clipped by 1 base and J by 9 bases; unmatched bases: 0. The CDR3 has 12 amino acids. CDR1 and CDR2 from the germline V gene are SGHDT and YYEEEE. As DNA, the CDR3 is TGTGCCAGCAGCTTGCGGGGGGGTGAGCAGTTCTTC. Its translation is CASSLRGGEQFF.

A few counts support this clone. The chain employs TRBV19 and TRBJ2-2; D might be TRBD1 (6 bases). Germline V lookup: CDR1 LNHDA, CDR2 SQIVND (reference sequence). The V end lost 10 bases, the J end lost 2 bases, and 20 bases lay between the germline ends. The CDR3 has 16 residues. The CDR3 DNA reads as TGTGCCACTGTGCCCACAGGGAGAATTAACACCGGGGAGCTGTTTTTT. Its protein is CATVPTGRINTGELFF.

The chain employs TRBV4-2 and TRBJ1-1; D might be TRBD1 (5 bases). Germline V gene data show CDR1 as LGHNA and CDR2 as YNFKEQ. Trimming took 1 base from V and 5 from J, leaving 8 bases between them. This CDR3 is built from 13 residues. For the CDR3, the DNA is TGTGCCAGCAGCCAAGCTTCAGGGACTGAAGCTTTCTTT. Encoded protein: CASSQASGTEAFF.

The chain couples TRBV6-6 to TRBJ2-1; weak D call: TRBD1 (5 bases). The germline V and J ends were trimmed by 2 bases and 6 bases, with 11 bases remaining between them. In germline, CDR1 is MNHNY, CDR2 SVGAGI (reference sequence). CDR3 size: 14 residues. The CDR3, as DNA: TGTGCCAGCAGTTACAAAACTCAGGGCAATGAGCAGTTCTTC. Translation: CASSYKTQGNEQFF.

The rearrangement joins TRBV29-1 to TRBJ2-1; 11 nucleotides line up with TRBD2. J lost 7 bases, V lost 6 bases, and 5 bases had no gene match. Germline V lookup: CDR1 SQVTM, CDR2 ANQGSEA. The CDR3 has 13 residues. The CDR3 sequence is CSVLAGGGNEQFF. DNA of the CDR3: TGCAGCGTCCTAGCGGGAGGCGGGAATGAGCAGTTCTTC.

The chain recombines TRBV5-5 with TRBJ1-5; TRBD1 is a possible D gene (6 bases). The CDR3 is 15 residues long. Trimming removed 4 bases at V and 7 bases at J, with 18 bases between. CDR1 is SGHKS, CDR2 YYEKEE, per germline (reference sequence). CDR3 in DNA: TGTGCCAGCAGCCGACACAGGGAGGGTGGGCAGCCCCAGCATTTT. Translated, it gives CASSRHREGGQPQHF.

The chain is built from TRBV7-3 and TRBJ1-1; TRBD1 matches at 7 bases. With 5 bases clipped from V and 1 base from J, the junction kept 10 bases outside the gene matches. Germline V lookup: CDR1 SGHTA, CDR2 FQGTGA. This CDR3 has 16 amino acids. The CDR3 nucleotides read TGTGCCAGCAGCCCCCACGCGCGGGACAGGAACACTGAAGCTTTCTTT. Translation: CASSPHARDRNTEAFF.

The chain links TRBV11-2 to TRBJ1-3; tentative D call: TRBD1 (6 bases). Germline V lookup: CDR1 SGHAT, CDR2 FQNNGV. CDR3 length: 15 amino acids. The V and J ends lost 4 bases and 0 bases respectively, with 10 bases between them. CDR3 coding DNA: TGTGCCAGCAGCTCCCAGGGGAGCTCTGGAAACACCATATATTTT. Protein sequence: CASSSQGSSGNTIYF.

V gene TRBV12-1 combines with J gene TRBJ2-6; the tabulated D call, TRBD1, remains unverified against the DNA. TRBV12-1 is termed a pseudogene. This CDR3 spans 17 amino acids. The CDR3 DNA reads as TGTGCCAGCAGAAATGGGCAGGGGCCCTCTGGGGCCAACGTCCTGACTTTC. This encodes CASRNGQGPSGANVLTF.

This chain links TRBV27 with TRBJ2-7, with TRBD2 as a possible D gene (5 bases). V was clipped by 2 bases and J by 4 bases, with 15 bases between them. The germline gives CDR1 MNHEY, CDR2 SMNVEV (reference sequence). This CDR3 region has 15 residues. CDR3 DNA sequence: TGTGCCAGCAGTTTAAGCGGCGGGTTGCTGTACGAGCAGTACTTC. Protein sequence: CASSLSGGLLYEQYF.

The chain carries TRBV5-6 and TRBJ2-3, with 7 bases aligning to TRBD1. CDR1 SGHDT and CDR2 YYEEEE come from the germline V gene. The CDR3 totals 16 residues. J gave up 2 bases and V 4 bases, and 10 bases lay outside the gene matches. As DNA, the CDR3 is TGTGCCAGCAGCCTACCGGGACAGCCTTCCACAGATACGCAGTATTTT. Translation gives CASSLPGQPSTDTQYF.

The chain combines TRBV7-9 with TRBJ2-7; 7 nucleotides agree with TRBD1. V was clipped by 1 base and J by 5 bases; unmatched bases: 11. This CDR3 has 16 residues. Germline V gives CDR1 SEHNR, CDR2 FQNEAQ (reference sequence). The CDR3 DNA follows: TGTGCCAGCAGCTTAGGGGACAGTCCATTCCGCAACGAGCAGTACTTC. This codes for CASSLGDSPFRNEQYF.

V is TRBV2 and J is TRBJ1-5; D is perhaps TRBD1 (6 bases). Germline CDR1 reads SNHLY; CDR2 reads FYNNEI. V lost 6 bases, J lost 1 base, and 16 bases lay in between. The CDR3 length is 16 residues. The CDR3 DNA is TGTGCCAGCAGCTCCAAAACAGGGTTGAGCAATCAGCCCCAGCATTTT. Residues: CASSSKTGLSNQPQHF.

The chain recombines TRBV15 with TRBJ2-3, with 12 bases fitting TRBD1. Trimming at V came to 2 bases and at J to 9 bases, leaving 12 bases not matched to a gene. The CDR3 covers 17 residues. The germline V gene has CDR1 LNHNV and CDR2 YYDKDF (reference sequence). The CDR3 here is CATSRSSGTGGGLTQYF. The CDR3, as DNA: TGTGCCACCAGCAGATCCTCCGGGACAGGGGGCGGGTTGACGCAGTATTTT. Drawing the rest from reference TRBV15 and TRBJ2-3, the complete variable domain is DAMVIQNPRYQVTQFGKPVTLSCSQTLNHNVMYWYQQKSSQAPKLLFHYYDKDFNNEADTPDNFQSRRPNTSFCFLDIRSPGLGDTAMYLCATSRSSGTGGGLTQYFGPGTRLTVL.

This rearrangement joins TRBV27 to TRBJ2-7; D call uncertain. The CDR3 extends over 14 amino acids. CDR1 is MNHEY and CDR2 is SMNVEV in the germline V gene (reference sequence). V was cut by 5 bases and J by 0 bases, with 11 bases left in between. CDR3 residues: CASSPLGFSYEQYF. The CDR3 DNA is TGTGCCAGCAGTCCCCTAGGTTTCTCCTACGAGCAGTACTTC.

The V and J genes are TRBV4-1 and TRBJ2-1, with 12 positions matching TRBD2. J was trimmed by 7 bases and V by 3 bases; bases with no gene match: 13. CDR1 is MGHRA and CDR2 is YSYEKL in the germline V gene. The CDR3 runs to 18 residues. CDR3 DNA sequence: TGCGCCAGCAGCCACAGAGGTCCTAGCGGGGGGGCCGCGAATGAGCAGTTCTTC. It yields the protein CASSHRGPSGGAANEQFF.

The rearrangement joins TRBV7-2 to TRBJ1-1; 10 nucleotides agree with TRBD1. This CDR3 region has 15 residues. Trimming removed 5 bases from V and 1 base from J; junction bases left unmatched: 4. CDR1 and CDR2 (germline): SGHTA, FQGNSA. CDR3 region: CASSPRTGGNTEAFF. The DNA of the CDR3 is TGTGCCAGCAGCCCACGGACAGGGGGGAACACTGAAGCTTTCTTT.

The chain recombines TRBV2 with TRBJ2-3; TRBD2 aligns across 7 bases. With 6 bases clipped from V and 6 bases from J, the junction kept 6 bases outside the gene matches. CDR3 length: 13 amino acids. CDR1 is SNHLY, CDR2 FYNNEI, per germline. The CDR3 sequence: CASSGTIMDTQYF. In nucleotides, the CDR3 is TGTGCCAGCAGCGGGACTATCATGGATACGCAGTATTTT.

V is TRBV6-1 and J is TRBJ1-2, with 9 bases aligning to TRBD1. The ends lost 5 bases at V and 4 bases at J; junction bases unmatched: 5. The CDR3 has 14 amino acids. In germline, CDR1 is MNHNS, CDR2 SASEGT. In nucleotides, the CDR3 is TGTGCCAGCAGTACAGGGGGCTGGGGCTATGGCTACACCTTC. Protein sequence: CASSTGGWGYGYTF.

The rearrangement joins TRBV5-1 to TRBJ2-4; D may be TRBD1 (6 bases). CDR3 length: 16 amino acids. Trimming left V 4 bases short and J 4 bases short, with 18 bases between. Germline-derived CDR1 and CDR2 are SGHRS and YFSETQ. The CDR3 region has the DNA TGCGCCAGCAGCGCGGACAGTCTACCCCTAAAAAACATTCAGTACTTC. Encoded protein: CASSADSLPLKNIQYF.

With respect to this clone: Other DNA sequences from this sample encode an identical CDR3 as well. The chain is built from TRBV7-2 and TRBJ1-2, with D possibly being TRBD1 (6 bases). The CDR3 spans 14 residues. Germline V gives CDR1 SGHTA, CDR2 FQGNSA. Deletions cut 4 bases from V and 8 bases from J, with 17 bases between. In DNA form, the CDR3 reads TGTGCCAGCAGCTCTACAGGGCTGGTGGGCGGCTACACCTTC. Its translation: CASSSTGLVGGYTF.

The chain carries TRBV7-2 and TRBJ2-1; 12 nucleotides match TRBD2. The CDR3 is made up of 16 amino acids. Germline assignment: CDR1 SGHTA and CDR2 FQGNSA. The J segment lost 8 bases and the V segment lost 0 bases, leaving 5 bases of the junction unmatched. The CDR3 sequence: CASSLARTSGIDEQFF. CDR3 DNA: TGTGCCAGCAGCTTAGCAAGGACTAGCGGGATAGATGAGCAGTTCTTC.

This sequence joins TRBV18 and TRBJ1-6; TRBD1 might be the D (6 bases). The CDR3 spans 15 residues. CDR1 is KGHSH, CDR2 LQKENI, per germline. Trimming shortened V by 3 bases and J by 2 bases, and 8 bases separated the two germline ends. The CDR3 DNA reads TGTGCCAGCTCACCCACAGGGCCCTATAATTCACCCCTCCACTTT. Translation: CASSPTGPYNSPLHF.

This clone was observed a handful of times. The chain carries TRBV29-1 and TRBJ2-5, with 11 bases fitting TRBD2. There are 15 residues in the CDR3. The J segment lost 0 bases and the V segment lost 5 bases, leaving 5 bases of the junction unmatched. The germline V gene encodes CDR1 SQVTM and CDR2 ANQGSEA. CDR3 in amino acids: CSVHRLAGNQETQYF. As DNA, the CDR3 is TGCAGCGTTCACCGACTAGCGGGAAACCAAGAGACCCAGTACTTC.

The V call is TRBV4-2, the J call TRBJ2-2; TRBD2 matches at 9 bases. The junction had 5 bases not matched to a gene; V was cut back by 6 bases and J by 0 bases. CDR3 length equals 16 residues. The germline V gene has CDR1 LGHNA and CDR2 YNFKEQ. CDR3 sequence reads: CASRPGLAANTGELFF. The CDR3 region has the DNA TGTGCCAGCAGACCGGGACTAGCAGCGAACACCGGGGAGCTGTTTTTT.